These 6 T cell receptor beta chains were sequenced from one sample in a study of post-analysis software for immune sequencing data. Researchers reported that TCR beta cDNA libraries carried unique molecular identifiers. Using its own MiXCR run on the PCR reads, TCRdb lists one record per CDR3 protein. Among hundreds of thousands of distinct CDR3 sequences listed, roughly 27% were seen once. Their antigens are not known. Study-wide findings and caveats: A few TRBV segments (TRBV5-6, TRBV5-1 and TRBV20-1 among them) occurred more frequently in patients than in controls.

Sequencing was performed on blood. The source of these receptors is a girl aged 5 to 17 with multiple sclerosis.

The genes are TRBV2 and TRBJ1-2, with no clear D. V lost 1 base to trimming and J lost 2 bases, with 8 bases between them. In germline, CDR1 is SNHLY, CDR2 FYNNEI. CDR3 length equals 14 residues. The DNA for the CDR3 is TGTGCCAGCAGTGAAGGTCCAGGAAACTATGGCTACACCTTC. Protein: CASSEGPGNYGYTF.

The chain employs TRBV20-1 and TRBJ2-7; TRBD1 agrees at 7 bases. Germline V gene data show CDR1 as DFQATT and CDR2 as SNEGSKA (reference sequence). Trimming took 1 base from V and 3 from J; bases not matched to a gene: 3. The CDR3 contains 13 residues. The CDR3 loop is CSARAGTDYEQYF. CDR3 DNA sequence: TGCAGTGCTAGAGCCGGGACAGACTACGAGCAGTACTTC.

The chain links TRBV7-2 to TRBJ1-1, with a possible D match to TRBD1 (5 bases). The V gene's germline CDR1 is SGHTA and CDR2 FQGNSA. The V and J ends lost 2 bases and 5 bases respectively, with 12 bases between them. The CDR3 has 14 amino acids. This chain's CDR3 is CASSLPRGGTEAFF. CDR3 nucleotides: TGTGCCAGCAGCTTACCGCGGGGGGGTACTGAAGCTTTCTTT.

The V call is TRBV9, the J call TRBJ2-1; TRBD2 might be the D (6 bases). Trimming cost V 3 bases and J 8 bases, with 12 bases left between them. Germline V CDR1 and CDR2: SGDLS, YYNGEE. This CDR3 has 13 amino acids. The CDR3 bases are TGTGCCAGCAGCGCCTTCGGACTATATGAGCAGTTCTTC. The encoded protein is CASSAFGLYEQFF.

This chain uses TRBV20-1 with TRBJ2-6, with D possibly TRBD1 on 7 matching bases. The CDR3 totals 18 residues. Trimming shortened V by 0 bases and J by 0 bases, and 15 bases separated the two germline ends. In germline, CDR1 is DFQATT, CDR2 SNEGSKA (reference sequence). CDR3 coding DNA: TGCAGTGCTAGAGATATCCAGGGGGGAAGCTCTGGGGCCAACGTCCTGACTTTC. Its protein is CSARDIQGGSSGANVLTF.

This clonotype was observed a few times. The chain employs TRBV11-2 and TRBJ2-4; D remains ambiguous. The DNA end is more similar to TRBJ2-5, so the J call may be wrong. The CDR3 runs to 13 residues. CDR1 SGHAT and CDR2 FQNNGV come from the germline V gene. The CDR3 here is CASSLDSSATQYF. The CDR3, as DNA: TGTGCCAGCAGCTTAGACTCCTCGGCGACCCAGTACTTC.